The 17 T cell receptor beta chains below come from one sample, sequenced in a study of blood T cell repertoires in COVID-19. The data were produced by immunoSEQ multiplex PCR, yet TCRdb's version contains in-frame clones alone and is incomplete. The profile shows about 200,000 clones, 65% to 90% of them singletons. Sequences were obtained from PBMCs or T cells enriched from blood (not recorded which). The receptors were sampled from a woman aged 40 to 50 with acute COVID-19.

This chain uses TRBV4-1 with TRBJ2-7; no clear D gene. V lost 0 bases, J lost 0 bases, and 9 bases lay in between. The germline V gene has CDR1 MGHRA and CDR2 YSYEKL. This CDR3 comprises 15 residues. CDR3 DNA: TGCGCCAGCAGCCAAGATCCAGGCTTCTCCTACGAGCAGTACTTC. It yields the protein CASSQDPGFSYEQYF.

The V and J genes are TRBV19 and TRBJ2-7, with TRBD2 identical over 8 bases. The V and J ends lost 6 bases and 4 bases, in that order; junction bases with no gene match: 11. CDR1 and CDR2 (germline): LNHDA, SQIVND (reference sequence). The CDR3 sequence is 15 residues long. The CDR3 protein is CASSLSGTRRYEQYF. The CDR3 DNA follows: TGTGCCAGTAGCCTTTCCGGGACTAGACGGTACGAGCAGTACTTC.

The genes are TRBV28 and TRBJ2-5, with 7 bases fitting TRBD1. With V trimmed by 5 bases and J by 0 bases, 6 bases remained unmatched. The CDR3 spans 15 residues. The germline CDR1 and CDR2 sequences are MDHEN and SYDVKM. CDR3 coding DNA: TGTGCCAGCAGTCCAGGGGGTTCCCACCAAGAGACCCAGTACTTC. Translation: CASSPGGSHQETQYF.

The V gene is TRBV10-2, the J gene TRBJ2-7; D is uncertain. Between the trimmed V and J ends, which lost 4 bases and 0 bases, there was a span of 7 bases. The CDR3 is made up of 13 amino acids. Germline CDR1 and CDR2: WSHSY and SAAADI. The CDR3 here is CASSVGGSYEQYF. CDR3 nucleotide sequence: TGCGCCAGCAGTGTAGGCGGCTCCTACGAGCAGTACTTC.

This clone came up once. V usage is TRBV6-5 and J usage is TRBJ2-7; 7 bases match TRBD1. This CDR3 region has 14 residues. Trimming took 5 bases from V and 1 from J; bases not matched to a gene: 5. CDR1 and CDR2 from the germline V gene are MNHEY and SVGAGI. This CDR3 reads CASSTWTGSYEQYF. In nucleotides, the CDR3 is TGTGCCAGCAGTACCTGGACAGGATCCTACGAGCAGTACTTC.

V is TRBV19 and J is TRBJ1-5; perhaps TRBD1 as D (5 bases). CDR3 length equals 14 residues. Trimming pared 4 bases from V and 3 bases from J, leaving 10 bases between. The germline V gene has CDR1 LNHDA and CDR2 SQIVND (reference sequence). This chain's CDR3 is CASSKPRVNQPQHF. The CDR3 DNA reads as TGTGCCAGTAGTAAGCCCAGGGTCAATCAGCCCCAGCATTTT.

In its sample, this clone was seen a few times. V and J are TRBV11-3 and TRBJ2-2; perhaps TRBD1 as D (6 bases). Germline CDR1 SGHNT, CDR2 YENEEA. The CDR3 sequence is 15 residues long. The germline V and J ends were trimmed by 5 bases and 0 bases, with 10 bases remaining between them. CDR3 protein: CASSRDNANTGELFF. The CDR3 DNA sequence: TGTGCCAGCAGCAGGGACAACGCGAACACCGGGGAGCTGTTTTTT.

The rearrangement joins TRBV28 to TRBJ1-5; a possible D gene is TRBD1 (6 bases). The CDR3 contains 15 residues. Trimming pared 4 bases from V and 6 bases from J, leaving 16 bases between. Germline lookup yields CDR1 MDHEN and CDR2 SYDVKM. CDR3 sequence reads: CASSYAPTGFQPQHF. The CDR3, as DNA: TGTGCCAGCAGTTACGCCCCCACAGGGTTTCAGCCCCAGCATTTT.

The chain carries TRBV3-1 (or the pseudogene TRBV3-2) and TRBJ2-3; 7 bases match TRBD1. V shed 5 bases, J shed 3 bases, and the junction held 5 bases outside the gene matches. The length of the CDR3 is 14 residues. CDR1 is LGHDT and CDR2 is YNNKEL in the germline V gene (reference sequence). CDR3 residues: CASSMDRRTDTQYF. CDR3 in DNA: TGTGCCAGCAGCATGGACAGGCGGACAGATACGCAGTATTTT.

The J gene is TRBJ2-5, the V gene TRBV25-1; a possible D gene is TRBD2 (5 bases). The CDR3 is made up of 16 amino acids. The V end was cut by 2 bases, the J end by 5 bases, with 18 bases between. Germline lookup yields CDR1 MGHDK and CDR2 SYGVNS. The CDR3 nucleotides read TGTGCCAGCAGTGAAGGACGGACTTCCACCCGGGAGACCCAGTACTTC. Translated: CASSEGRTSTRETQYF. Together with reference TRBV25-1 and TRBJ2-5, the CDR3 gives the full variable domain: EADIYQTPRYLVIGTGKKITLECSQTMGHDKMYWYQQDPGMELHLIHYSYGVNSTEKGDLSSESTVSRIRTEHFPLTLESARPSHTSQYLCASSEGRTSTRETQYFGPGTRLLVL.

The V and J genes are TRBV28 and TRBJ2-5, with TRBD1 identical over 7 bases. The V segment lost 6 bases and the J segment 2 bases; nucleotides outside the gene matches: 9. This CDR3 spans 15 amino acids. Germline CDR1 reads MDHEN; CDR2 reads SYDVKM. CDR3 protein: CASRRVDRLQETQYF. CDR3 in DNA: TGTGCCAGCAGAAGGGTGGACAGGTTACAAGAGACCCAGTACTTC.

This chain links TRBV27 with TRBJ2-7; D may be TRBD1 (6 bases). Germline values: CDR1 MNHEY, CDR2 SMNVEV (reference sequence). This CDR3 has 17 residues. V lost 8 bases, J lost 3 bases, and 26 bases lay in between. CDR3 sequence: CASRATGHHLASYEQYF. CDR3 DNA: TGTGCCAGCCGGGCCACGGGACACCACCTCGCTAGCTACGAGCAGTACTTC.

This chain joins TRBV6-5 and TRBJ2-2; 8 bases are a match to TRBD1. Germline CDR1 is MNHEY and CDR2 is SVGAGI. The CDR3 covers 15 residues. J was trimmed by 6 bases and V by 6 bases; bases with no gene match: 9. The CDR3 region is CASRPPDREPGELFF. In DNA, the CDR3 is TGTGCCAGCAGACCCCCGGACAGGGAACCCGGGGAGCTGTTTTTT.

The CDR3 is CASSPIAGEPPYEQYF. In DNA, the CDR3 is TGTGCCAGCAGCCCCATAGCGGGAGAGCCCCCCTACGAGCAGTACTTC. The chain couples TRBV11-2 to TRBJ2-7; 9 nucleotides line up with TRBD2. Germline assignment: CDR1 SGHAT and CDR2 FQNNGV. The V and J ends lost 5 bases and 2 bases, in that order; junction bases with no gene match: 10. This CDR3 has 16 residues.

V gene TRBV5-3 combines with J gene TRBJ2-7, with 8 bases fitting TRBD1. TRBV5-3 is recorded as an ORF, its role being uncertain. Trimming cost V 4 bases and J 2 bases; bases outside gene matches: 5. This CDR3 region has 14 residues. CDR3 protein: CARSPRGPAYEQYF. Written as DNA, the CDR3 is TGTGCCAGAAGCCCCAGGGGGCCTGCCTACGAGCAGTACTTC.

This clone was detected once. The chain carries TRBV5-4 and TRBJ1-2, with TRBD1 matching over 8 bases. The CDR3 length is 14 residues. V was clipped by 4 bases and J by 2 bases; unmatched bases: 4. CDR1 SGHNT and CDR2 YYREEE come from the germline V gene (reference sequence). CDR3 region: CASSNRGDNYGYTF. The DNA of the CDR3 is TGTGCCAGCAGCAACAGGGGGGACAACTATGGCTACACCTTC.

The gene calls are TRBV6-5 and TRBJ2-2, with TRBD1 matching 11 bases. The junction had 4 bases not matched to a gene; V was cut back by 6 bases and J by 4 bases. The CDR3 length is 15 residues. Germline CDR1 reads MNHEY; CDR2 reads SVGAGI. CDR3 loop: CASRPGTGGTGELFF. Here the CDR3 DNA reads TGTGCCAGCAGACCCGGGACAGGGGGCACCGGGGAGCTGTTTTTT.